Each of the 29 T cell receptor beta chains below was sequenced from the same sample in a study of blood T cell repertoires in COVID-19. Assay: immunoSEQ multiplex PCR; the TCRdb copy retains only in-frame clones and omits some. In the table there are about 200,000 clones, 81% of which are singletons. What was sequenced was peripheral blood. The receptors here all came from a woman of 80 years or more with acute or convalescent COVID-19.

V usage is TRBV19 and J usage is TRBJ1-2; TRBD1 matches at 8 bases. The CDR3 loop spans 16 amino acids. With 4 bases clipped from V and 2 bases from J, the junction kept 9 bases outside the gene matches. Germline CDR1 LNHDA, CDR2 SQIVND (reference sequence). The DNA of the CDR3 is TGTGCCAGTAGTAGATCCCGACAGGGGTTGAACTATGGCTACACCTTC. Translation: CASSRSRQGLNYGYTF.

The V gene is TRBV5-1, the J gene TRBJ2-1; 8 bases align to TRBD2. The trim removed 4 bases at V and 0 bases at J, leaving 3 bases unmatched. Germline V gene lookup returns CDR1 SGHRS and CDR2 YFSETQ. The CDR3 has 15 residues. In nucleotides, the CDR3 is TGCGCCAGCAGCCCCAGCGGGGGCTCCTACAATGAGCAGTTCTTC. Its translation: CASSPSGGSYNEQFF.

The chain links TRBV3-1 (or the pseudogene TRBV3-2) to TRBJ1-3; D gene ambiguous. Trimming took 1 base from V and 4 from J, leaving 5 bases between them. Germline V gene sequence: CDR1 LGHDT, CDR2 YNNKEL (reference sequence). The CDR3 is 13 amino acids. This CDR3 is CASSQGQGNTIYF. The CDR3 DNA follows: TGTGCCAGCAGCCAAGGGCAGGGAAACACCATATATTTT.

The rearrangement links TRBV20-1 to TRBJ2-2, with 11 nucleotides matching TRBD2. CDR3 length: 16 residues. CDR1 is DFQATT, CDR2 SNEGSKA, per germline (reference sequence). J gave up 5 bases and V 3 bases, and 8 bases lay outside the gene matches. CDR3 DNA: TGCAGTGCTAGTCCTACTAGCGGGGGTCCAACCGGGGAGCTGTTTTTT. Its translation is CSASPTSGGPTGELFF.

In this sample, this clone turned up a few times. This chain joins TRBV28 and TRBJ1-2, with 9 bases that match TRBD1. Germline V CDR1 and CDR2: MDHEN, SYDVKM. V gave up 6 bases and J gave up 6 bases; unmatched junction bases: 8. The CDR3 loop spans 14 amino acids. Here the CDR3 reads CASRTGTGYDGYTF. In DNA, the CDR3 is TGTGCCAGCAGAACTGGGACAGGGTATGATGGCTACACCTTC.

This chain links TRBV7-3 with TRBJ2-3; 7 bases are a match to TRBD1. This CDR3 spans 15 amino acids. Germline trimming cut 5 bases from V and 0 bases from J; bases unmatched to any gene: 5. Per the germline V gene, CDR1 is SGHTA and CDR2 is FQGTGA. CDR3 amino acids: CASSPVQGSTDTQYF. The CDR3 nucleotides are TGTGCCAGCAGCCCCGTACAGGGGAGCACAGATACGCAGTATTTT.

This chain connects TRBV15 to TRBJ2-2, with D possibly matching TRBD1 (5 bases). In germline, CDR1 is LNHNV, CDR2 YYDKDF (reference sequence). The V end was cut by 2 bases, the J end by 5 bases, with 9 bases between. This CDR3 comprises 14 residues. CDR3 residues: CATSRSKGTGELFF. The CDR3 coding sequence is TGTGCCACCAGCAGAAGTAAGGGGACCGGGGAGCTGTTTTTT.

The V call is TRBV5-6, the J call TRBJ1-2; 8 bases are a match to TRBD1. In germline, CDR1 is SGHDT, CDR2 YYEEEE. The CDR3 runs to 15 residues. After removal of 4 bases from V and 9 bases from J, the junction contained 14 bases not matched to a gene. The CDR3 loop reads CASSPSDTGGRSYTF. The CDR3 DNA reads TGTGCCAGCAGCCCATCAGACACAGGGGGAAGGAGCTACACCTTC.

V and J are TRBV9 and TRBJ1-6; no clear D gene. The CDR3 loop spans 15 amino acids. Germline CDR1 is SGDLS and CDR2 is YYNGEE. V was pared by 5 bases and J by 7 bases, with 16 bases between. CDR3 sequence: CASRKGLGRNSPLHF. For the CDR3, the DNA is TGTGCCAGCAGAAAAGGACTGGGCAGAAATTCACCCCTCCACTTT.

V is TRBV5-4 and J is TRBJ1-1; 7 bases line up with TRBD1. Per the germline V gene, CDR1 is SGHNT and CDR2 is YYREEE (reference sequence). This CDR3 contains 16 residues. V dropped 1 base and J dropped 1; count of bases not matched to a gene: 7. The DNA for the CDR3 is TGTGCCAGCAGCTTGCCGGTGACAGGGCGGAACACTGAAGCTTTCTTT. Its translation is CASSLPVTGRNTEAFF.

In its sample, this clone was seen once. The chain links TRBV6-2 or TRBV6-3 to TRBJ2-1; 13 bases are a match to TRBD2. From germline, CDR1 is MNHEY and CDR2 SVGEGT. CDR3 length equals 18 residues. Trimming took 5 bases from V and 1 from J; bases not matched to a gene: 8. CDR3 residues: CASSDGLAGALSYNEQFF. The CDR3 DNA reads TGTGCCAGCAGTGATGGACTAGCGGGAGCCCTATCCTACAATGAGCAGTTCTTC.

V gene TRBV19 combines with J gene TRBJ2-6, with D tentatively TRBD2 (5 bases). Germline V gives CDR1 LNHDA, CDR2 SQIVND (reference sequence). V shed 9 bases and J shed 3 bases, with 18 bases lying between them. The CDR3 contains 16 residues. CDR3 nucleotide sequence: TGTGCCAGGGTTTTAGAGGGCCAGGTTGGGGCCAACGTCCTGACTTTC. This codes for CARVLEGQVGANVLTF.

The chain couples TRBV29-1 to TRBJ1-4; no definite D call. CDR1 is SQVTM and CDR2 is ANQGSEA in the germline V gene. The CDR3 extends over 14 amino acids. Trimming shortened V by 6 bases and J by 8 bases, and 19 bases separated the two germline ends. The CDR3, as DNA: TGCAGCGTCGCCCGGACGAGGGTGGGCGAAAAACTGTTTTTT. It yields the protein CSVARTRVGEKLFF.

The CDR3 spells CASSRTSGEQETQYF. CDR3 DNA: TGTGCCAGCAGCCGGACTAGCGGGGAACAAGAGACCCAGTACTTC. The genes are TRBV7-7 and TRBJ2-5; TRBD2 matches at 12 bases. The CDR3 sequence is 15 residues long. Per germline, CDR1 SSHAT and CDR2 FNYEAQ (reference sequence). With V trimmed by 5 bases and J by 2 bases, 3 bases remained unmatched.

The rearrangement joins TRBV3-1 (or the pseudogene TRBV3-2) to TRBJ1-2; D not resolved. CDR1 and CDR2 (germline): LGHDT, YNNKEL (reference sequence). This CDR3 is 14 amino acids long. The V gene lost 1 base and the J gene lost 7 bases, with 13 bases spanning the gap. The CDR3 sequence is CASSQVMRVGGYTF. The CDR3 nucleotides are TGTGCCAGCAGCCAAGTCATGAGGGTTGGTGGCTACACCTTC.

As DNA, the CDR3 is TGTGCCAGTAGTATGCAGCCTGAGGACACTGAAGCTTTCTTT. This encodes CASSMQPEDTEAFF. The V call is TRBV19, the J call TRBJ1-1; D is unresolved. CDR1 and CDR2 from the germline V gene are LNHDA and SQIVND (reference sequence). The CDR3 has 14 amino acids. V shed 3 bases and J shed 3 bases, with 11 bases lying between them.

The chain couples TRBV2 to TRBJ1-2; perhaps TRBD1 as D (5 bases). V was cut by 3 bases and J by 1 base, with 6 bases left in between. The length of the CDR3 is 13 residues. Germline V gene data show CDR1 as SNHLY and CDR2 as FYNNEI. The CDR3 bases are TGTGCCAGCAGTGACAGGGTTAACTATGGCTACACCTTC. This sequence encodes CASSDRVNYGYTF.

The J gene is TRBJ1-1, the V gene TRBV5-1; D gene ambiguous. CDR3 length equals 13 residues. Germline CDR1 and CDR2: SGHRS and YFSETQ. Between the trimmed V and J ends, which lost 4 bases and 5 bases, there was a span of 12 bases. The CDR3 bases are TGCGCCAGCAGCCCGGAGGGTTTAACTGAAGCTTTCTTT. Translated, it gives CASSPEGLTEAFF. The variable domain in full, completed from reference TRBV5-1 and TRBJ1-1, reads KAGVTQTPRYLIKTRGQQVTLSCSPISGHRSVSWYQQTPGQGLQFLFEYFSETQRNKGNFPGRFSGRQFSNSRSEMNVSTLELGDSALYLCASSPEGLTEAFFGQGTRLTVV.

This clone was picked up one time. The chain joins TRBV7-2 to TRBJ2-1, with TRBD2 as a possible D gene (5 bases). In germline, CDR1 is SGHTA, CDR2 FQGNSA. This CDR3 region has 15 residues. V gave up 5 bases and J gave up 8 bases, with 19 bases separating them. The CDR3 nucleotides are TGTGCCAGCAGCCCCTGGGAGCCCCAAACCCATGAGCAGTTCTTC. Its translation: CASSPWEPQTHEQFF.

This sequence joins TRBV3-1 (or the pseudogene TRBV3-2) and TRBJ1-5; D is unresolved. Germline loops: CDR1 LGHDT, CDR2 YNNKEL (reference sequence). The ends were cut back, 0 bases at V and 9 bases at J, with 9 bases in the middle. The CDR3 runs to 13 residues. CDR3 loop: CASSQDRVSPQHF. The CDR3 bases are TGTGCCAGCAGCCAAGATCGGGTTTCGCCCCAGCATTTT.

This clone was picked up one time. The gene calls are TRBV4-2 and TRBJ2-7; maybe TRBD2 (6 bases). Per germline, CDR1 LGHNA and CDR2 YNFKEQ. CDR3 length: 16 residues. Trimming pared 0 bases from V and 0 bases from J, leaving 12 bases between. For the CDR3, the DNA is TGTGCCAGCAGCCAAGAATCGGCGGGAATCTCCTACGAGCAGTACTTC. Translation gives CASSQESAGISYEQYF.

The gene calls are TRBV19 and TRBJ2-1, with D possibly TRBD1 on 6 matching bases. V was trimmed by 6 bases and J by 2 bases, leaving 11 bases between them. Germline CDR1 is LNHDA and CDR2 is SQIVND (reference sequence). The CDR3 totals 14 residues. The CDR3 region is CASRSTGTYNEQFF. The CDR3 DNA sequence: TGTGCCAGTAGGTCGACAGGAACCTACAATGAGCAGTTCTTC.

This clone was seen only once. The V and J genes are TRBV6-5 and TRBJ1-6; TRBD1 matches at 7 bases. Germline V gives CDR1 MNHEY, CDR2 SVGAGI. Trimming cost V 2 bases and J 9 bases; bases outside gene matches: 10. The CDR3 is 16 amino acids. This CDR3 reads CASSYPADRVGSPLHF. The CDR3 DNA reads TGTGCCAGCAGTTACCCGGCCGACAGGGTCGGTTCACCCCTCCACTTT.

The J gene is TRBJ1-5, the V gene TRBV5-1; D is perhaps TRBD1 (6 bases). The V end lost 0 bases, the J end lost 10 bases, and 14 bases lay between the germline ends. Germline V lookup: CDR1 SGHRS, CDR2 YFSETQ. This CDR3 region has 14 residues. CDR3 sequence (DNA): TGCGCCAGCAGCTTGGAACAGGGTAGTGTACCCCAGCATTTT. Translating gives CASSLEQGSVPQHF. The whole variable domain, remainder taken from reference TRBV5-1 and TRBJ1-5, is KAGVTQTPRYLIKTRGQQVTLSCSPISGHRSVSWYQQTPGQGLQFLFEYFSETQRNKGNFPGRFSGRQFSNSRSEMNVSTLELGDSALYLCASSLEQGSVPQHFGDGTRLSIL.

The V call is TRBV5-1, the J call TRBJ2-2; no clear D gene. The V end lost 1 base, the J end lost 4 bases, and 14 bases lay between the germline ends. The CDR3 sequence is 16 residues long. Germline values: CDR1 SGHRS, CDR2 YFSETQ. The CDR3 spells CASSLSLAPSTGELFF. The CDR3 nucleotides are TGCGCCAGCAGCTTGAGCCTCGCCCCGAGCACCGGGGAGCTGTTTTTT.

This clone was counted between two and nine times. This sequence joins TRBV5-1 and TRBJ2-3, with TRBD1 as a possible D gene (5 bases). The CDR3 has 16 amino acids. With 4 bases removed from V and 1 base from J, the gap between germline ends came to 16 bases. CDR1 SGHRS and CDR2 YFSETQ come from the germline V gene. CDR3 bases: TGCGCCAGCAGCCGATTCGACAGTGGGGGCACAGATACGCAGTATTTT. This gives the protein CASSRFDSGGTDTQYF.

The chain joins TRBV2 to TRBJ2-5; a weak D match, TRBD2 (6 bases). The CDR3 is 14 amino acids. Trimming shortened V by 7 bases and J by 3 bases, and 15 bases separated the two germline ends. The germline gives CDR1 SNHLY, CDR2 FYNNEI. CDR3 amino acids: CASTQERAKETQYF. CDR3 nucleotide sequence: TGTGCCAGCACCCAGGAGCGGGCTAAAGAGACCCAGTACTTC.

The chain joins TRBV19 to TRBJ1-1, with a tentative D call TRBD1 (5 bases). Trimming removed 3 bases at V and 4 bases at J, with 9 bases between. CDR1 LNHDA and CDR2 SQIVND come from the germline V gene (reference sequence). The CDR3 consists of 13 residues. CDR3 DNA sequence: TGTGCCAGTAGTATTACAAGGGGCACTGAAGCTTTCTTT. It encodes CASSITRGTEAFF.

The chain employs TRBV4-2 and TRBJ1-3; TRBD1 aligns across 7 bases. The CDR3 sequence is 16 residues long. V was clipped by 4 bases and J by 0 bases; unmatched bases: 6. CDR1 is LGHNA and CDR2 is YNFKEQ in the germline V gene. The CDR3: CASSPGQQSSGNTIYF. CDR3 nucleotides: TGTGCCAGCAGCCCGGGACAGCAAAGCTCTGGAAACACCATATATTTT.